This T cell receptor beta chain was profiled in a study of T cell responses to AZD1222 COVID-19 vaccine. Turning to the study itself: Pooling covered second doses at about 4 or about 12 weeks.

The germline V gene encodes CDR1 SGHAT and CDR2 FQNNGV. Trimming removed 5 bases at V and 6 bases at J, with 13 bases between. There are 13 residues in the CDR3. Only in-frame clones appear in the TCRdb table, and some are missing; sequencing was by immunoSEQ multiplex PCR. The sample holds 100,000 to 120,000 clones, roughly 85% seen once. Overall study results and limits: It was only a handful of AZD1222 recipients who were seropositive at baseline. Repertoire sampling occurred only after the peak T cell response. The span of vaccine-associated CD4 TCRs extended across spike, with dominance at 160-218 and 743-854.

Worth noting for this clone: The target antigen is unknown.

The gene calls are TRBV11-2 and TRBJ1-2; a possible D gene is TRBD1 (6 bases). The clonotype originates from an adult in good health. This specimen was peripheral blood, taken on day 0 of AZD1222 vaccination. The CDR3 sequence: CASSLSGDHGYTF. The CDR3 nucleotides are TGTGCCAGCAGCCTTTCAGGGGACCATGGCTACACCTTC.